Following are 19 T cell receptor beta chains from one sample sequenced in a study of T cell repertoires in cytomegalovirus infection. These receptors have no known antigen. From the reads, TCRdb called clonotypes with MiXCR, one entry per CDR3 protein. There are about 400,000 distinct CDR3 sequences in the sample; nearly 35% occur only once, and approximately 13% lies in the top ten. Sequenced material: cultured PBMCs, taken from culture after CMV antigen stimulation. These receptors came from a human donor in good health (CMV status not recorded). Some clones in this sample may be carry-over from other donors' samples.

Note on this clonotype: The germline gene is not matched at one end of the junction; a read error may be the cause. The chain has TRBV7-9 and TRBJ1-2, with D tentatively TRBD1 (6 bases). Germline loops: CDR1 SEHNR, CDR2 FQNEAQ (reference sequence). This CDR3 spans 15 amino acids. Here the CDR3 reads CASSFWGLTNYGYNF. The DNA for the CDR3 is TGTGCCAGCAGCTTTTGGGGGCTGACTAACTATGGCTACAACTTC. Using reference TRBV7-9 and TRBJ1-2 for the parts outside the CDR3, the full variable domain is DTGVSQNPRHKITKRGQNVTFRCDPISEHNRLYWYRQTLGQGPEFLTYFQNEAQLEKSRLLSDRFSAERPKGSFSTLEIQRTEQGDSAMYLCASSFWGLTNYGYNFGSGTRLTVV.

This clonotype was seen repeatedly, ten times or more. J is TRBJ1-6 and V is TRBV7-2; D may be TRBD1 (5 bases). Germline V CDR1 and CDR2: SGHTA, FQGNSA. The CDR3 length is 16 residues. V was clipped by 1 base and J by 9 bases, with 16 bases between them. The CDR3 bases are TGTGCCAGCAGCTTAGTCGGGGGGGAGACCTCTTCACCCCTCCACTTT. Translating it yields CASSLVGGETSSPLHF.

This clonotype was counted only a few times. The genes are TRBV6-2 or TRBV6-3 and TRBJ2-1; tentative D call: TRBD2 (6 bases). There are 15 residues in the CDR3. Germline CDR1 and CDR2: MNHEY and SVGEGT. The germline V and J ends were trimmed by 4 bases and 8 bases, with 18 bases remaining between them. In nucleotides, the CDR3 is TGTGCCAGCAGTTCCCCGGGACTCCTCTCATATGAGCAGTTCTTC. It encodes CASSSPGLLSYEQFF.

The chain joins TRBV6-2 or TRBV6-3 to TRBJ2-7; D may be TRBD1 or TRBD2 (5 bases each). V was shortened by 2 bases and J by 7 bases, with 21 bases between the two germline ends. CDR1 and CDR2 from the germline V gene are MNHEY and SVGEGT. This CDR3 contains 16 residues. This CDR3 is CASSYLHQTGTSEQYF. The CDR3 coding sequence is TGTGCCAGCAGTTACCTCCACCAAACCGGGACGTCAGAGCAGTACTTC.

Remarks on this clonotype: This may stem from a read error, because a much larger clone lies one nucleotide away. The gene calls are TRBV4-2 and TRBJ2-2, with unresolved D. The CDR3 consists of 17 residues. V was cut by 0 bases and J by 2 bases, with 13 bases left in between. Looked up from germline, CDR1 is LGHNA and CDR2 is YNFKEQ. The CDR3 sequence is CASSQDSSEINTGELFF. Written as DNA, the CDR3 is TGTGCCAGCAGCCAAGATAGCAGCGAGATAAACACCGGGGAGCTGTTTTTT.

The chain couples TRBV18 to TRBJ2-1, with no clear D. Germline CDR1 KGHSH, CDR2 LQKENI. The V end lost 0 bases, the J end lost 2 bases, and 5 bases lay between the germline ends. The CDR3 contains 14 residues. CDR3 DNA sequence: TGTGCCAGCTCACCACCCGCCACCTACAATGAGCAGTTCTTC. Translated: CASSPPATYNEQFF.

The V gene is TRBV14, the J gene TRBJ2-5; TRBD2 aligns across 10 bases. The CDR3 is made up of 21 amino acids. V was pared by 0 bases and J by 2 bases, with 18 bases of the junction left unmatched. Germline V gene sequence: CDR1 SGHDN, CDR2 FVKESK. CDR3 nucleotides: TGTGCCAGCAGCCAAGATCGAAGGCTAGCGGGAGTACGGTGGGGGCAAGAGACCCAGTACTTC. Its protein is CASSQDRRLAGVRWGQETQYF.

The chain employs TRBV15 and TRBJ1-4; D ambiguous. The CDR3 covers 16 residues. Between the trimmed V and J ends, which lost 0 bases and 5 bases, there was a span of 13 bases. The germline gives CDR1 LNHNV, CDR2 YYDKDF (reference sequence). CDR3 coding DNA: TGTGCCACCAGCAGAGACCCAAGGTTAAAAAATGAAAAACTGTTTTTT. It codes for CATSRDPRLKNEKLFF.

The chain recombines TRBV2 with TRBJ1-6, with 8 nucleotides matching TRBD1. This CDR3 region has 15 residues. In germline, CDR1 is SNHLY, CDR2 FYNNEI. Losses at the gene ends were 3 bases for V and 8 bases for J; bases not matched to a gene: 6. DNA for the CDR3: TGTGCCAGCAGTGATTGGGCAGGGGGCCATTCACCCCTCCACTTT. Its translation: CASSDWAGGHSPLHF.

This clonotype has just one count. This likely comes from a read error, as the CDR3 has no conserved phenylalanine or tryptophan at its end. CDR3 DNA sequence: TGTGCCAGCAGAGGGGGCATGGAAACCTACGAGCAGTACTAC. Amino acid sequence: CASRGGMETYEQYY. The chain employs TRBV7-2 and TRBJ2-7; 7 nucleotides match TRBD1. The V and J ends lost 6 bases and 2 bases, in that order; junction bases with no gene match: 7. The CDR3 consists of 14 residues. Germline V lookup: CDR1 SGHTA, CDR2 FQGNSA.

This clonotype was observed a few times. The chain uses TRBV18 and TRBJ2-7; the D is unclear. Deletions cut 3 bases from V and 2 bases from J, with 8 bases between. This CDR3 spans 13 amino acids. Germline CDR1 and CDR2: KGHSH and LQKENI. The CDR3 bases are TGTGCCAGCTCACCGGCCAGTACCTACGAGCAGTACTTC. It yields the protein CASSPASTYEQYF. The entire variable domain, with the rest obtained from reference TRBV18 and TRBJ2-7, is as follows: NAGVMQNPRHLVRRRGQEARLRCSPMKGHSHVYWYRQLPEEGLKFMVYLQKENIIDESGMPKERFSAEFPKEGPSILRIQQVVRGDSAAYFCASSPASTYEQYFGPGTRLTVT.

The DNA for the CDR3 is TGTGCCAGCAGTCCCTGGGGGATTAGCAATCAGCCCCAGCATTTT. This codes for CASSPWGISNQPQHF. The rearrangement joins TRBV5-6 to TRBJ1-5, with TRBD1 as a possible D gene (5 bases). CDR1 SGHDT and CDR2 YYEEEE come from the germline V gene. Trimming pared 5 bases from V and 0 bases from J, leaving 12 bases between. The CDR3 extends over 15 amino acids.

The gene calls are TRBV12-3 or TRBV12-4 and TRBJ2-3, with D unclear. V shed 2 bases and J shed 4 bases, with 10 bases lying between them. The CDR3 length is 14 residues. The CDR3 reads CASSLSSPPDTQYF. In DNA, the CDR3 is TGTGCCAGCAGTTTAAGCTCCCCTCCAGATACGCAGTATTTT.

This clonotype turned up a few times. CDR3 bases: TGTGCCAGCCGCCGGGGGATGACTAATGAAAAACTGTTTTTT. It specifies CASRRGMTNEKLFF. This chain uses TRBV7-6 with TRBJ1-4; the D gene is possibly TRBD1 (5 bases). There are 14 residues in the CDR3. V was clipped by 8 bases and J by 2 bases, with 12 bases between them. The germline CDR1 and CDR2 sequences are SGHVS and FNYEAQ.

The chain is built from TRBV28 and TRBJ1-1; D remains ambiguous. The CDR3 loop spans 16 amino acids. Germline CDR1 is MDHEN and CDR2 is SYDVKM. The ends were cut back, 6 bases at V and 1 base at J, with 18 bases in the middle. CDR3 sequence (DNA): TGTGCCAGCAGCCTAACCCCCGGGGAGGGGAACACTGAAGCTTTCTTT. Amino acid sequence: CASSLTPGEGNTEAFF.

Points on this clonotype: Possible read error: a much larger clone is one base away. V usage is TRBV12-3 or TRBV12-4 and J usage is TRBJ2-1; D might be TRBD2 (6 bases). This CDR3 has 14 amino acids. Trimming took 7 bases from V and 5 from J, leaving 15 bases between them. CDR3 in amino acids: CASKTERVNNEQFF. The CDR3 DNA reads TGTGCCAGCAAAACCGAGCGGGTTAACAATGAGCAGTTCTTC.

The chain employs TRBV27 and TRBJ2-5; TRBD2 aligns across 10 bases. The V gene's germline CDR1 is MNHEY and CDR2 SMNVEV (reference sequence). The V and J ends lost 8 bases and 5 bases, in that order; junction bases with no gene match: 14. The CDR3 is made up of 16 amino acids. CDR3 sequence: CASHPSGSGGSETQYF. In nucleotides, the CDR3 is TGTGCCAGCCACCCTAGCGGGAGTGGAGGGAGCGAGACCCAGTACTTC.

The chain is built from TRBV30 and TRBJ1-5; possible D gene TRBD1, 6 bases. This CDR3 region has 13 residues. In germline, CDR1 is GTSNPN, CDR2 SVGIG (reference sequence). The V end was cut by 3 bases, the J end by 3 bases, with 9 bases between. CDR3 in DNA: TGTGCCTGGAGCGAGGGGGTCAATCAGCCCCAGCATTTT. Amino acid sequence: CAWSEGVNQPQHF. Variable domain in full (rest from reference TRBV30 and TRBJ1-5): SQTIHQWPATLVQPVGSPLSLECTVEGTSNPNLYWYRQAAGRGLQLLFYSVGIGQISSEVPQNLSASRPQDRQFILSSKKLLLSDSGFYLCAWSEGVNQPQHFGDGTRLSIL.

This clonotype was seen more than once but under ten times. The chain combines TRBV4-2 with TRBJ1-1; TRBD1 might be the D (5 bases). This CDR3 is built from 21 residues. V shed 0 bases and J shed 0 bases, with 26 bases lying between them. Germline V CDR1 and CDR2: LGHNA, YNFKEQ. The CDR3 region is CASSQDPRARDGRWVNTEAFF. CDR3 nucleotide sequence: TGTGCCAGCAGCCAAGATCCCAGAGCCCGGGACGGACGCTGGGTGAACACTGAAGCTTTCTTT.